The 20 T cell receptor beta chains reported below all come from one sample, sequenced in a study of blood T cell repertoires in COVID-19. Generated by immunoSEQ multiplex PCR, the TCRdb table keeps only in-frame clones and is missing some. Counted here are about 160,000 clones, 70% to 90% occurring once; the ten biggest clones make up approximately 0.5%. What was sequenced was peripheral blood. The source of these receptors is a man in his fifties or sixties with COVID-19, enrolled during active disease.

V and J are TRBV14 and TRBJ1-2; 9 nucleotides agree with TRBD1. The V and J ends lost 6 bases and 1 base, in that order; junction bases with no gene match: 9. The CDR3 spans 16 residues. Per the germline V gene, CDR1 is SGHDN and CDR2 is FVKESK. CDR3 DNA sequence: TGTGCCAGCAGTCGAATCGGGACAGGGAATAACTATGGCTACACCTTC. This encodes CASSRIGTGNNYGYTF.

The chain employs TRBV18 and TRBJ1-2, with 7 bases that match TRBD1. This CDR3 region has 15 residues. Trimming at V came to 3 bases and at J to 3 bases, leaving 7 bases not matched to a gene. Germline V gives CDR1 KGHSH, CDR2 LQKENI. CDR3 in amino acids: CASSPYPGGDYGYTF. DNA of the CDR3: TGTGCCAGCTCACCCTATCCAGGGGGTGACTATGGCTACACCTTC.

CDR3 in amino acids: CASSLRGLAWGESNQPQHF. DNA of the CDR3: TGTGCCAGCAGTTTAAGGGGGCTCGCTTGGGGGGAAAGCAATCAGCCCCAGCATTTT. This chain joins TRBV27 and TRBJ1-5; 7 nucleotides match TRBD1. Germline assignment: CDR1 MNHEY and CDR2 SMNVEV (reference sequence). This CDR3 has 19 amino acids. The junction had 14 bases not matched to a gene; V was cut back by 2 bases and J by 1 base.

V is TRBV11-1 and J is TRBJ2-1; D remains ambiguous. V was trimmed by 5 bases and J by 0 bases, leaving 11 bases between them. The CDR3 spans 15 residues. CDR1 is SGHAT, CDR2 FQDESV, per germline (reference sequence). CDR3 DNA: TGTGCCAGCAGCCGACTGTTTCTCTCCTACAATGAGCAGTTCTTC. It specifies CASSRLFLSYNEQFF.

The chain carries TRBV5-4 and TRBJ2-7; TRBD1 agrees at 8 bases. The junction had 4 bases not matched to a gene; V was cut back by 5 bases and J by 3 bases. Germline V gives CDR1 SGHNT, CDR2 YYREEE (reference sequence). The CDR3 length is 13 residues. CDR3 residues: CASSQTGVYEQYF. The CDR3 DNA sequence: TGTGCCAGCAGTCAGACAGGGGTCTACGAGCAGTACTTC. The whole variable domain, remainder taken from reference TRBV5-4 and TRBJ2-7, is ETGVTQSPTHLIKTRGQQVTLRCSSQSGHNTVSWYQQALGQGPQFIFQYYREEENGRGNFPPRFSGLQFPNYSSELNVNALELDDSALYLCASSQTGVYEQYFGPGTRLTVT.

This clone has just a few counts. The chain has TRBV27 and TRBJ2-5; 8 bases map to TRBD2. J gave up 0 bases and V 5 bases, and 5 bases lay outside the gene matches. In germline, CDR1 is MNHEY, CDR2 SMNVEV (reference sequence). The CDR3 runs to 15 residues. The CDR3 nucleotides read TGTGCCAGCAGTCGACTAGCGAATAACCAAGAGACCCAGTACTTC. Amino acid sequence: CASSRLANNQETQYF.

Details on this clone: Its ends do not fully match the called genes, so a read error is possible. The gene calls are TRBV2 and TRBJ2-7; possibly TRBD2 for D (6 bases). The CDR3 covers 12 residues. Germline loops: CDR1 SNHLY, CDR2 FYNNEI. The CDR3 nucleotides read TGTGCCAGCAGTCGGAGGGCCTACGAGCAGCACTTC. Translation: CASSRRAYEQHF. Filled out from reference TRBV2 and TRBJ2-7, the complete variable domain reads EPEVTQTPSHQVTQMGQEVILRCVPISNHLYFYWYRQILGQKVEFLVSFYNNEISEKSEIFDDQFSVERPDGSNFTLKIRSTKLEDSAMYFCASSRRAYEQHFGPGTRLTVT.

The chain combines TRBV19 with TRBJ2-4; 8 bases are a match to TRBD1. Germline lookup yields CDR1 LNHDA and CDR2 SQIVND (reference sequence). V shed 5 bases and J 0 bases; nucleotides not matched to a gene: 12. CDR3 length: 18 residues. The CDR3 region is CASSAQDRAILAKNIQYF. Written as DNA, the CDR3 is TGTGCCAGTAGTGCCCAGGACAGGGCAATACTAGCCAAAAACATTCAGTACTTC.

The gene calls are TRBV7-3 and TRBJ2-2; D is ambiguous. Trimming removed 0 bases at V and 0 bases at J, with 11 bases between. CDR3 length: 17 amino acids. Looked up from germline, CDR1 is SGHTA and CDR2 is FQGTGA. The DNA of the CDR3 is TGTGCCAGCAGCTTAACAGCGCTTCTTGCGAACACCGGGGAGCTGTTTTTT. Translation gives CASSLTALLANTGELFF.

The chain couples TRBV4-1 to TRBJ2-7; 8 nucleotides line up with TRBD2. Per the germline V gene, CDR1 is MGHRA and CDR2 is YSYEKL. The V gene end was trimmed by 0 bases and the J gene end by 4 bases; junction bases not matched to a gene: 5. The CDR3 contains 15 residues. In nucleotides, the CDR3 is TGCGCCAGCAGCCAAGAAAGCGGGAGCTGGTACGAGCAGTACTTC. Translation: CASSQESGSWYEQYF.

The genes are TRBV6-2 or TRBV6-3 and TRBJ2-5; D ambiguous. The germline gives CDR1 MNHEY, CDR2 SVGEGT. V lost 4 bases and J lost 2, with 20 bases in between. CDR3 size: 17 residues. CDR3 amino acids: CASSSNPKRPLQETQYF. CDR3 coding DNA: TGTGCCAGCAGTTCCAATCCCAAGAGGCCGCTACAAGAGACCCAGTACTTC.

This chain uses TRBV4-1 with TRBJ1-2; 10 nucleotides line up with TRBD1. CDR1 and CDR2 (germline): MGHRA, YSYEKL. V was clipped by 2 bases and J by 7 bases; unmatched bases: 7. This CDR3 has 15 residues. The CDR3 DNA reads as TGCGCCAGCAGCCAATCGACAGGGGGCCCCTTTGGCTACACCTTC. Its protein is CASSQSTGGPFGYTF.

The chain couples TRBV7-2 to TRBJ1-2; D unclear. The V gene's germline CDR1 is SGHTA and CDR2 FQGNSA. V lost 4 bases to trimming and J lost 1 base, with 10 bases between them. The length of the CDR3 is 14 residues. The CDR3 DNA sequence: TGTGCCAGCAGCTCCTTGGGCAGTAACTATGGCTACACCTTC. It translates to CASSSLGSNYGYTF.

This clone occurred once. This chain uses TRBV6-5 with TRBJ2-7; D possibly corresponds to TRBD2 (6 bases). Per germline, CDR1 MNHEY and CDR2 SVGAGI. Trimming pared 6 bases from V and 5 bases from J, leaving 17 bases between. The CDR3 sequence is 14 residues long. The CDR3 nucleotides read TGTGCCAGCAGACTCTCCGGGACTTTAAACGAGCAGTACTTC. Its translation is CASRLSGTLNEQYF.

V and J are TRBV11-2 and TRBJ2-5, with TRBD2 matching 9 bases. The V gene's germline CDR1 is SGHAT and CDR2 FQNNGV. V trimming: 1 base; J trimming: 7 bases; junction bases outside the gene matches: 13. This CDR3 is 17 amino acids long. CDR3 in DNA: TGTGCCAGCAGCTTAGGGGTATCGGCGGGAGGGGGTGGGACCCAGTACTTC. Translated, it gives CASSLGVSAGGGGTQYF.

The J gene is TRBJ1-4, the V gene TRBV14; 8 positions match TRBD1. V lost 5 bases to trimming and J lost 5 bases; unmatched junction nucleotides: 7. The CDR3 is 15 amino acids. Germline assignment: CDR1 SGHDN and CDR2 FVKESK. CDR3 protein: CASSSQGVGNEKLFF. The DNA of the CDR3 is TGTGCCAGCAGCTCACAGGGGGTGGGAAATGAAAAACTGTTTTTT.

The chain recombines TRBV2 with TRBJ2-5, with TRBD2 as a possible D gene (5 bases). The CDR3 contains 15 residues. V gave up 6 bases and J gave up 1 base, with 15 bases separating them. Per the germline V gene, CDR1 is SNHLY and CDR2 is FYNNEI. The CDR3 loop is CASRRDEAGQETQYF. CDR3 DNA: TGTGCCAGCAGGAGGGATGAGGCAGGCCAAGAGACCCAGTACTTC.

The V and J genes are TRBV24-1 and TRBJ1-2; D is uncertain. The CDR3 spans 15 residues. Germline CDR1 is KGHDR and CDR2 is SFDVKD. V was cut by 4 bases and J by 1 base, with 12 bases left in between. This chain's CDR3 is CATSDTSPLNYGYTF. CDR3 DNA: TGTGCCACCAGTGACACATCGCCCCTTAACTATGGCTACACCTTC.

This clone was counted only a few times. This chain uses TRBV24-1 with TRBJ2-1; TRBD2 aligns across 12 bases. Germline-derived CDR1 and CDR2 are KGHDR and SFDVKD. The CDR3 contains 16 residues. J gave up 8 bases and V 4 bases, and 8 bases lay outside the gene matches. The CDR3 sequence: CATSDPTSGSPDEQFF. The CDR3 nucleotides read TGTGCCACCAGTGACCCGACTAGCGGGAGTCCCGATGAGCAGTTCTTC.

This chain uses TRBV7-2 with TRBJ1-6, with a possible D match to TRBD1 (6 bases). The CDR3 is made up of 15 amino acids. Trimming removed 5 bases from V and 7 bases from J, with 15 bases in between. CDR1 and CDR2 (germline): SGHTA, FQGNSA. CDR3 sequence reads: CASSATGIRNSPLHF. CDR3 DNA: TGTGCCAGCAGCGCCACAGGGATACGGAATTCACCCCTCCACTTT.